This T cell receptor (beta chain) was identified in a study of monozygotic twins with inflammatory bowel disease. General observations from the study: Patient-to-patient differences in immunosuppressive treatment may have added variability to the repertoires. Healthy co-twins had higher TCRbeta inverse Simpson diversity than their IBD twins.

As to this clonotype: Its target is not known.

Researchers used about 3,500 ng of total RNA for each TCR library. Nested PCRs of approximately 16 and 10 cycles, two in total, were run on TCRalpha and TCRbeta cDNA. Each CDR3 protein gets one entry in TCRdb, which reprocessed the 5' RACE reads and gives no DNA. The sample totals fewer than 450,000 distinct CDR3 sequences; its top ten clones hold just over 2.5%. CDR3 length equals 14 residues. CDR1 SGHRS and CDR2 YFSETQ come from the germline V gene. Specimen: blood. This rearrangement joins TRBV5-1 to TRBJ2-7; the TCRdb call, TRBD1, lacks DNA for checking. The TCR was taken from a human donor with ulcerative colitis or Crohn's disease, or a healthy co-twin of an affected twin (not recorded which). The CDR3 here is CASSSQGYEFEQYF.